The 18 T cell receptor beta chains reported below all come from one sample, sequenced in a study of blood T cell repertoires in COVID-19. Data came from immunoSEQ multiplex PCR; TCRdb stores just in-frame clones and leaves some out. The sample has about 55,000 clones, roughly 85% seen once. The material sequenced was peripheral blood. The receptors come from a human donor in a cohort sampled during active COVID-19.

V is TRBV6-2 or TRBV6-3 and J is TRBJ2-5; TRBD1 might be the D (6 bases). CDR1 MNHEY and CDR2 SVGEGT come from the germline V gene. The V and J ends lost 5 bases and 4 bases respectively, with 14 bases between them. The CDR3 consists of 14 residues. The CDR3 DNA reads TGTGCCAGCAGTCAAACAGGGTCTGGAGAGACCCAGTACTTC. Translated, it gives CASSQTGSGETQYF.

The J gene is TRBJ2-3, the V gene TRBV9, with 7 bases aligning to TRBD1. Trimming took 1 base from V and 0 from J; bases not matched to a gene: 2. This CDR3 is 15 amino acids long. Germline V lookup: CDR1 SGDLS, CDR2 YYNGEE. The CDR3 loop is CASSVRQGSTDTQYF. The CDR3 DNA is TGTGCCAGCAGCGTACGACAGGGAAGCACAGATACGCAGTATTTT. Combining the CDR3 with reference TRBV9 and TRBJ2-3 gives the whole variable domain DSGVTQTPKHLITATGQRVTLRCSPRSGDLSVYWYQQSLDQGLQFLIQYYNGEERAKGNILERFSAQQFPDLHSELNLSSLELGDSALYFCASSVRQGSTDTQYFGPGTRLTVL.

The chain employs TRBV2 and TRBJ2-7; TRBD1 agrees at 7 bases. CDR3 size: 13 residues. V was clipped by 6 bases and J by 5 bases; unmatched bases: 7. CDR1 and CDR2 (germline): SNHLY, FYNNEI. The CDR3: CASSLDRADEQYF. The CDR3 coding sequence is TGTGCCAGCAGCCTAGACAGGGCGGACGAGCAGTACTTC.

The chain recombines TRBV6-5 with TRBJ2-3; D is unresolved. Trimming removed 7 bases from V and 0 bases from J, with 5 bases in between. The germline V gene has CDR1 MNHEY and CDR2 SVGAGI. The CDR3 extends over 12 amino acids. The CDR3 DNA follows: TGTGCCAGCACTCAGAGCACAGATACGCAGTATTTT. It yields the protein CASTQSTDTQYF.

This chain links TRBV29-1 with TRBJ1-2; D ambiguous. CDR1 SQVTM and CDR2 ANQGSEA come from the germline V gene. The CDR3 runs to 13 residues. The V end was cut by 5 bases, the J end by 1 base, with 11 bases between. CDR3 amino acids: CSVSLGVNYGYTF. The DNA for the CDR3 is TGCAGCGTTAGCTTAGGAGTTAACTATGGCTACACCTTC.

Relative to its sample, this clone is medium-sized. The V call is TRBV30, the J call TRBJ2-7; 8 bases map to TRBD1. V dropped 3 bases and J dropped 3; count of bases not matched to a gene: 10. CDR3 length: 15 residues. Germline values: CDR1 GTSNPN, CDR2 SVGIG (reference sequence). CDR3 protein: CAWRGMRGQVYEQYF. The CDR3 coding sequence is TGTGCCTGGAGAGGAATGAGGGGACAGGTCTACGAGCAGTACTTC. The whole variable domain, remainder taken from reference TRBV30 and TRBJ2-7, is SQTIHQWPATLVQPVGSPLSLECTVEGTSNPNLYWYRQAAGRGLQLLFYSVGIGQISSEVPQNLSASRPQDRQFILSSKKLLLSDSGFYLCAWRGMRGQVYEQYFGPGTRLTVT.

This clone showed up just once. The chain combines TRBV28 with TRBJ1-1; 7 bases line up with TRBD1. From germline, CDR1 is MDHEN and CDR2 SYDVKM. Trimming at V came to 5 bases and at J to 4 bases, leaving 7 bases not matched to a gene. CDR3 length equals 14 residues. In DNA, the CDR3 is TGTGCCAGCAGTCTAGGAGCAGGGGGCACTGAAGCTTTCTTT. Encoded protein: CASSLGAGGTEAFF.

In regard to this clone: The identical CDR3 is also encoded by other nucleotide sequences in the sample. The chain joins TRBV19 to TRBJ2-2; 7 bases line up with TRBD1. CDR3 length: 15 residues. V shed 4 bases and J 0 bases; nucleotides not matched to a gene: 2. Per the germline V gene, CDR1 is LNHDA and CDR2 is SQIVND (reference sequence). CDR3 residues: CASSKDRANTGELFF. In DNA, the CDR3 is TGTGCCAGTAGTAAAGACAGGGCGAACACCGGGGAGCTGTTTTTT.

This chain joins TRBV12-3 or TRBV12-4 and TRBJ1-1, with 9 bases identical to TRBD1. This CDR3 contains 12 residues. With 4 bases clipped from V and 11 bases from J, the junction kept 5 bases outside the gene matches. The chain's CDR3 is CASSYRGLEAFF. The CDR3 nucleotides read TGTGCCAGCAGTTACAGGGGGCTGGAGGCTTTCTTT.

The V and J genes are TRBV9 and TRBJ1-6; tentative D call: TRBD1 (5 bases). The germline CDR1 and CDR2 sequences are SGDLS and YYNGEE. The CDR3 length is 13 residues. The ends were cut back, 3 bases at V and 7 bases at J, with 8 bases in the middle. The CDR3 spells CASSERQNSPLHF. The CDR3 nucleotides read TGTGCCAGCAGCGAGAGACAGAATTCACCCCTCCACTTT.

This chain joins TRBV30 and TRBJ1-5, with D possibly TRBD1 on 5 matching bases. The CDR3 covers 13 residues. Germline V gene sequence: CDR1 GTSNPN, CDR2 SVGIG (reference sequence). Trimming took off 2 bases at V and 4 bases at J, with 9 bases between the two ends. The CDR3 loop is CAWSRQSNQPQHF. DNA for the CDR3: TGTGCCTGGAGTAGACAGAGTAATCAGCCCCAGCATTTT.

This sequence joins TRBV28 and TRBJ2-7; possible D gene TRBD2, 5 bases. CDR1 and CDR2 (germline): MDHEN, SYDVKM. This CDR3 comprises 16 residues. V gave up 5 bases and J gave up 7 bases, with 24 bases separating them. The chain's CDR3 is CASSPPVGGFGGEQYF. In DNA form, the CDR3 reads TGTGCCAGCAGTCCACCGGTCGGCGGGTTCGGCGGGGAGCAGTACTTC.

The chain recombines TRBV29-1 with TRBJ2-7; maybe TRBD1 (5 bases). Germline CDR1 SQVTM, CDR2 ANQGSEA. The CDR3 loop spans 13 amino acids. V lost 4 bases and J 6 bases, leaving 16 bases between the germline ends. CDR3 region: CSVVSSGFSEQYF. The CDR3 coding sequence is TGCAGCGTTGTATCTTCAGGGTTTTCCGAGCAGTACTTC.

The chain uses TRBV28 and TRBJ2-1, with 14 bases aligning to TRBD2. The V gene end was trimmed by 7 bases and the J gene end by 7 bases; junction bases not matched to a gene: 3. The CDR3 extends over 14 amino acids. CDR1 and CDR2 from the germline V gene are MDHEN and SYDVKM. This CDR3 reads CASKTSGRGNEQFF. For the CDR3, the DNA is TGTGCCAGCAAGACTAGCGGGAGGGGGAATGAGCAGTTCTTC.

The chain is built from TRBV6-5 and TRBJ2-7; tentative D call: TRBD1 (6 bases). CDR1 is MNHEY, CDR2 SVGAGI, per germline. The CDR3 is 15 residues long. Trimming left V 2 bases short and J 2 bases short, with 13 bases between. In DNA form, the CDR3 reads TGTGCCAGCAGTTACCCCGCAGGGGCTACCTACGAGCAGTACTTC. This translates into CASSYPAGATYEQYF.

This clone appeared a few times. The chain links TRBV2 to TRBJ2-7; perhaps TRBD2 as D (5 bases). V lost 8 bases to trimming and J lost 4 bases, with 12 bases between them. Germline CDR1 reads SNHLY; CDR2 reads FYNNEI. The CDR3 extends over 12 amino acids. The CDR3: CASGSYLYEQYF. CDR3 nucleotides: TGTGCCAGCGGGAGCTACCTGTACGAGCAGTACTTC.

This clone has only one observation. This chain joins TRBV7-3 and TRBJ2-5; 7 bases line up with TRBD2. The CDR3 runs 16 residues. Germline CDR1 is SGHTA and CDR2 is FQGTGA. V was clipped by 1 base and J by 1 base; unmatched bases: 6. CDR3 DNA: TGTGCCAGCAGCTTAAGGCCGGGGAGGGCCCAAGAGACCCAGTACTTC. The encoded protein is CASSLRPGRAQETQYF.

Remarks on this clone: One junction end does not reproduce the germline sequence, and a read error may be involved. The same CDR3 is also encoded by other DNA sequences in this sample. The rearrangement links TRBV5-1 to TRBJ1-4, with 7 bases matching TRBD1. This CDR3 has 16 residues. CDR1 and CDR2 from the germline V gene are SGHRS and YFSETQ. Here the CDR3 reads CASSLGTVSSNEKLFF. CDR3 coding DNA: TGTGCCAGCAGCCTAGGGACAGTCTCTTCTAATGAAAAACTGTTTTTT.